These 15 T cell receptor beta chains were all obtained from the same sample, sequenced in a study of cytomegalovirus exposure and HLA in healthy donors. Vbeta (60) and Jbeta (13) primers were used in the PCR. Produced via immunoSEQ multiplex PCR; TCRdb's table is partial and in-frame only. The sample yields around 190,000 clones, more than 65% seen once. Sequencing was carried out using PBMCs. Source of these receptors: a female donor in good health and CMV-seronegative.

The V call is TRBV27, the J call TRBJ1-1; maybe TRBD1 (5 bases). Trimming left V 6 bases short and J 1 base short, with 9 bases between. This CDR3 has 13 residues. Germline CDR1 and CDR2: MNHEY and SMNVEV (reference sequence). The CDR3 region has the DNA TGTGCCAGCAGGGAAACAGGGAACACTGAAGCTTTCTTT. It encodes CASRETGNTEAFF.

V and J are TRBV18 and TRBJ1-5; 9 bases align to TRBD1. The J segment lost 7 bases and the V segment lost 5 bases, leaving 12 bases of the junction unmatched. The germline gives CDR1 KGHSH, CDR2 LQKENI. This CDR3 spans 16 amino acids. The CDR3: CASSTQGQGTGQPQHF. The DNA of the CDR3 is TGTGCCAGCTCAACCCAGGGACAGGGAACCGGACAGCCCCAGCATTTT.

The chain couples TRBV19 to TRBJ2-2, with 10 nucleotides matching TRBD2. CDR1 and CDR2 (germline): LNHDA, SQIVND (reference sequence). The CDR3 runs to 16 residues. With V trimmed by 8 bases and J by 5 bases, 11 bases remained unmatched. The DNA of the CDR3 is TGTGCCAGTGGAAAAGTAGCGGGAGGATATACCGGGGAGCTGTTTTTT. It translates to CASGKVAGGYTGELFF. Supplemented by reference TRBV19 and TRBJ2-2, the full variable domain reads DGGITQSPKYLFRKEGQNVTLSCEQNLNHDAMYWYRQDPGQGLRLIYYSQIVNDFQKGDIAEGYSVSREKKESFPLTVTSAQKNPTAFYLCASGKVAGGYTGELFFGEGSRLTVL.

This clone was found once. The J gene is TRBJ2-5, the V gene TRBV6-1; tentative D call: TRBD1 (6 bases). The J call may be incorrect, as the DNA end agrees better with TRBJ2-7. The germline CDR1 and CDR2 sequences are MNHNS and SASEGT. CDR3 length equals 16 residues. For the CDR3, the DNA is TGTGCCAGCAGTGAACCGGACAGAACTACCAAGTACGAGCAGTACTTC. This sequence encodes CASSEPDRTTKYEQYF.

This clone was found once. The chain combines TRBV5-6 with TRBJ2-7, with 9 positions matching TRBD1. The junction had 6 bases not matched to a gene; V was cut back by 4 bases and J by 1 base. This CDR3 is built from 15 residues. Germline V gene data show CDR1 as SGHDT and CDR2 as YYEEEE. The CDR3 nucleotides read TGTGCCAGCAGCCGGTGGGGACAGGGATCCTACGAGCAGTACTTC. It encodes CASSRWGQGSYEQYF.

The chain uses TRBV19 and TRBJ2-7; a possible D gene is TRBD2 (5 bases). This CDR3 is 14 amino acids long. V shed 0 bases and J shed 7 bases, with 13 bases lying between them. Germline values: CDR1 LNHDA, CDR2 SQIVND (reference sequence). CDR3 sequence reads: CASSIDGGLREQYF. CDR3 in DNA: TGTGCCAGTAGTATAGACGGCGGGTTGAGGGAGCAGTACTTC.

The rearrangement links TRBV2 to TRBJ2-3; 15 bases align to TRBD2. CDR3 length: 16 residues. Germline CDR1 SNHLY, CDR2 FYNNEI. V was pared by 6 bases and J by 9 bases, with 10 bases of the junction left unmatched. The CDR3, as DNA: TGTGCCAGCAGAGATAGGACTAGCGGGGGGGCCGGGACGCAGTATTTT. Its protein is CASRDRTSGGAGTQYF.

This clone was recorded once. This chain uses TRBV7-8 with TRBJ2-7, with D tentatively TRBD1 (5 bases). The CDR3 length is 17 residues. The germline gives CDR1 SGHVS, CDR2 FQNEAQ. Trimming left V 2 bases short and J 1 base short, with 18 bases between. The CDR3 DNA follows: TGTGCCAGCAGCTTAAGGTCTGGCAGGGTGGGATCCTACGAGCAGTACTTC. It translates to CASSLRSGRVGSYEQYF.

Points on this clone: An end of the junction differs from the germline gene, which may be a read error. The genes are TRBV7-9 and TRBJ1-2; no firm D call. CDR3 length: 17 amino acids. CDR1 and CDR2 from the germline V gene are SEHNR and FQNEAQ (reference sequence). As DNA, the CDR3 is TGTTCCAGCAGCTTAGTTGGTTTACACCTCCTTAACTATGGCTACACCTTC. Translated, it gives CSSSLVGLHLLNYGYTF.

This chain links TRBV7-8 with TRBJ1-2, with D tentatively TRBD1 (5 bases). CDR1 and CDR2 (germline): SGHVS, FQNEAQ. The V end was cut by 1 base, the J end by 3 bases, with 9 bases between. The length of the CDR3 is 14 residues. CDR3 coding DNA: TGTGCCAGCAGCTTAGGCGGGGGTTACTATGGCTACACCTTC. This gives the protein CASSLGGGYYGYTF.

This rearrangement joins TRBV7-6 to TRBJ2-3; 11 nucleotides agree with TRBD2. This CDR3 region has 17 residues. The ends lost 0 bases at V and 2 bases at J; junction bases unmatched: 4. Germline CDR1 and CDR2: SGHVS and FNYEAQ. The DNA for the CDR3 is TGTGCCAGCAGCTTAGCACTAGCGGGGGCCCACACAGATACGCAGTATTTT. It yields the protein CASSLALAGAHTDTQYF.

The CDR3 loop reads CASSMGQASGANVLTF. DNA for the CDR3: TGTGCCAGTAGTATGGGACAGGCTTCTGGGGCCAACGTCCTGACTTTC. The chain links TRBV19 to TRBJ2-6; TRBD1 aligns across 8 bases. The germline gives CDR1 LNHDA, CDR2 SQIVND (reference sequence). Trimming removed 3 bases from V and 1 base from J; junction bases left unmatched: 2. This CDR3 spans 16 amino acids.

This chain links TRBV5-8 with TRBJ2-6, with no clear D. V was cut by 0 bases and J by 0 bases, with 13 bases left in between. The CDR3 consists of 18 residues. Germline lookup yields CDR1 SGHTS and CDR2 YDEGEE. In DNA, the CDR3 is TGTGCCAGCAGCTTGGTCGTTTTGAGGAGCTCTGGGGCCAACGTCCTGACTTTC. This sequence encodes CASSLVVLRSSGANVLTF.

This clone was seen a handful of times. Within the sample, other DNA sequences also encode this same CDR3. The chain recombines TRBV2 with TRBJ1-5; perhaps TRBD1 as D (5 bases). Germline-derived CDR1 and CDR2 are SNHLY and FYNNEI. Trimming removed 1 base at V and 4 bases at J, with 8 bases between. CDR3 length: 14 residues. Here the CDR3 DNA reads TGTGCCAGCAGTGAAGTGGGGGGGAATCAGCCCCAGCATTTT. Its protein is CASSEVGGNQPQHF.

The chain links TRBV4-3 to TRBJ2-7; 12 bases line up with TRBD2. The V gene's germline CDR1 is LGHNA and CDR2 YSLEER. Trimming took 0 bases from V and 12 from J; bases not matched to a gene: 6. The CDR3 consists of 14 residues. In nucleotides, the CDR3 is TGCGCCAGCAGCCAAGAAACTAGCGGGAGGATCCGGTACTTC. Translation gives CASSQETSGRIRYF.